The 32 T cell receptor beta chains given below trace back to one sample, sequenced in a study of identical twins. In TCRdb, the 5' RACE reads were re-called with MiXCR into one record per CDR3 protein. The profile shows 150,000 or so distinct CDR3 sequences, under 4.5% of them singletons. The sample taken for sequencing was memory T cells sorted from blood. Receptors originate from a man aged 18-30 years in good health.

This clonotype has at least ten counts. The chain recombines TRBV2 with TRBJ2-7; no firm D call. The ends were cut back, 4 bases at V and 6 bases at J, with 13 bases in the middle. The germline gives CDR1 SNHLY, CDR2 FYNNEI. This CDR3 has 13 residues. The CDR3 loop reads CASSVSVGSEQYF. CDR3 bases: TGTGCCAGCAGTGTTAGTGTCGGTTCCGAGCAGTACTTC.

Worth noting for this clonotype: A much larger clonotype is one base distant, so this may be a read error. The chain joins TRBV7-2 to TRBJ1-3; TRBD1 matches at 7 bases. The CDR3 is 13 amino acids. Germline lookup yields CDR1 SGHTA and CDR2 FQGNSA. CDR3: CASSRQGGNTIFF. In DNA, the CDR3 is TGTGCCAGCAGCCGACAGGGTGGAAACACCATATTTTTT.

The chain combines TRBV2 with TRBJ2-1; D uncertain. V lost 7 bases and J lost 5, with 12 bases in between. Germline V gene lookup returns CDR1 SNHLY and CDR2 FYNNEI. The CDR3 has 13 amino acids. Written as DNA, the CDR3 is TGTGCCAGCACTGGCAGCTCGGACAATGAGCAGTTCTTC. Its translation is CASTGSSDNEQFF.

This clonotype was counted ten times or more. CDR3 in DNA: TGTGCCAGCAGGGCCCCGGGTGGCATTCAGTACTTC. Amino acids: CASRAPGGIQYF. The chain is built from TRBV12-3 or TRBV12-4 and TRBJ2-4; D is unclear. Trimming removed 6 bases at V and 9 bases at J, with 12 bases between. The CDR3 runs to 12 residues.

The sample holds many counts of this clonotype. The J gene is TRBJ2-5, the V gene TRBV20-1; D may correspond to TRBD1 or TRBD2 (6 bases each). The CDR3 spans 15 residues. V shed 5 bases and J shed 2 bases, with 18 bases lying between them. The V gene's germline CDR1 is DFQATT and CDR2 SNEGSKA (reference sequence). Written as DNA, the CDR3 is TGCAGTGCTGCGCAAGGGGGGTCCCCACAAGAGACCCAGTACTTC. Its protein product is CSAAQGGSPQETQYF.

This clonotype was detected ten times or more. In DNA, the CDR3 is TGTGCCAGCATCGGCCCTGGGACAGGGTCGGGTGAGCAGTACTTC. The encoded protein is CASIGPGTGSGEQYF. The J gene is TRBJ2-7, the V gene TRBV28; the match to TRBD1 covers 9 bases. Germline CDR1 MDHEN, CDR2 SYDVKM. The V gene end was trimmed by 7 bases and the J gene end by 7 bases; junction bases not matched to a gene: 14. The CDR3 is 15 residues long.

The chain carries TRBV5-1 and TRBJ2-5, with D possibly matching TRBD2 (6 bases). Germline V gives CDR1 SGHRS, CDR2 YFSETQ. There are 17 residues in the CDR3. V lost 0 bases and J lost 7, with 22 bases in between. The CDR3 sequence is CASSLDPGTGTFGTQYF. Here the CDR3 DNA reads TGCGCCAGCAGCTTGGACCCGGGAACGGGGACTTTCGGGACCCAGTACTTC.

The gene calls are TRBV20-1 and TRBJ2-5, with 9 bases lining up with TRBD2. The CDR3 length is 15 residues. CDR1 is DFQATT, CDR2 SNEGSKA, per germline (reference sequence). CDR3 coding DNA: TGCAGCTCACAGGGCACAGCGGGAGGTTCGAAGACCCAGTACTTC. This translates into CSSQGTAGGSKTQYF.

This clonotype was observed many times. V gene TRBV7-2 combines with J gene TRBJ1-2; D remains unclear. Germline V gene lookup returns CDR1 SGHTA and CDR2 FQGNSA. CDR3 length: 14 amino acids. V was cut by 6 bases and J by 4 bases, with 15 bases left in between. The CDR3 DNA sequence: TGTGCCAGCAGGAAGGCCGCGGACTTCTATGGCTACACCTTC. This gives the protein CASRKAADFYGYTF. Combining the CDR3 with reference TRBV7-2 and TRBJ1-2 gives the whole variable domain GAGVSQSPSNKVTEKGKDVELRCDPISGHTALYWYRQSLGQGLEFLIYFQGNSAPDKSGLPSDRFSAERTGGSVSTLTIQRTQQEDSAVYLCASRKAADFYGYTFGSGTRLTVV.

In this sample, this clonotype turned up many times. The CDR3 sequence is CASSAGTGLATQYF. DNA of the CDR3: TGTGCCAGCAGTGCCGGGACAGGCTTAGCTACGCAGTATTTT. The rearrangement links TRBV6-1 to TRBJ2-3; the match to TRBD1 covers 8 bases. There are 14 residues in the CDR3. The J segment lost 8 bases and the V segment lost 4 bases, leaving 8 bases of the junction unmatched. Germline V gives CDR1 MNHNS, CDR2 SASEGT.

Many counts were recorded for this clonotype. The V gene is TRBV4-2, the J gene TRBJ2-5; no firm D call. The CDR3 consists of 17 residues. CDR1 and CDR2 (germline): LGHNA, YNFKEQ. Trimming left V 4 bases short and J 1 base short, with 19 bases between. Here the CDR3 DNA reads TGTGCCAGCAGCCCCAAACAGTCCTCCTACTTCCAAGAGACCCAGTACTTC. This translates into CASSPKQSSYFQETQYF.

Ten or more counts support this clonotype. This chain's CDR3 is CASSAPGTSFVSEQFF. CDR3 bases: TGTGCCAGCAGCGCACCCGGGACTAGTTTTGTCAGTGAGCAGTTCTTC. This chain joins TRBV9 and TRBJ2-1; TRBD2 matches at 8 bases. CDR3 size: 16 residues. CDR1 and CDR2 from the germline V gene are SGDLS and YYNGEE. Trimming at V came to 3 bases and at J to 9 bases, leaving 14 bases not matched to a gene.

This clonotype was seen ten or more times. The V gene is TRBV19, the J gene TRBJ2-3; tentative D call: TRBD2 (6 bases). This CDR3 comprises 14 residues. CDR1 and CDR2 from the germline V gene are LNHDA and SQIVND (reference sequence). V lost 5 bases and J 5 bases, leaving 14 bases between the germline ends. The chain's CDR3 is CASSGTGVVDTQYF. CDR3 DNA sequence: TGTGCCAGTAGTGGGACGGGAGTCGTAGATACGCAGTATTTT.

In its sample, this clonotype was seen many times. V usage is TRBV5-1 and J usage is TRBJ1-1; maybe TRBD1 (6 bases). The length of the CDR3 is 14 residues. Germline loops: CDR1 SGHRS, CDR2 YFSETQ. V lost 1 base and J 1 base, leaving 8 bases between the germline ends. This chain's CDR3 is CASSLPGQNTEAFF. The DNA of the CDR3 is TGCGCCAGCAGCTTGCCGGGACAGAACACTGAAGCTTTCTTT.

The chain joins TRBV5-1 to TRBJ2-3, with 8 bases identical to TRBD1. The CDR3 totals 15 residues. Germline CDR1 SGHRS, CDR2 YFSETQ. The trim removed 7 bases at V and 3 bases at J, leaving 10 bases unmatched. CDR3 coding DNA: TGCGCCAGCGGATTACAGGGGGAAGGAACAGATACGCAGTATTTT. This gives the protein CASGLQGEGTDTQYF.

This clonotype was recorded many times. The chain combines TRBV6-4 with TRBJ2-2; the match to TRBD1 covers 8 bases. Germline V gene sequence: CDR1 MRHNA, CDR2 SNTAGT. J gave up 6 bases and V 9 bases, and 15 bases lay outside the gene matches. This CDR3 contains 16 residues. The CDR3: CASEQGATDGAGELFF. In DNA, the CDR3 is TGTGCCAGTGAGCAGGGGGCGACGGACGGAGCCGGGGAGCTGTTTTTT.

At least ten counts were recorded for this clonotype. The V and J genes are TRBV20-1 and TRBJ2-1; 15 nucleotides line up with TRBD2. The length of the CDR3 is 15 residues. With V trimmed by 2 bases and J by 8 bases, 4 bases remained unmatched. The germline V gene encodes CDR1 DFQATT and CDR2 SNEGSKA (reference sequence). CDR3 coding DNA: TGCAGTGCTAGATCCGGGACTAGCGGGAGGTATGAGCAGTTCTTC. Translated, it gives CSARSGTSGRYEQFF.

This clonotype was observed at least ten times. The chain uses TRBV18 and TRBJ2-1, with D hard to call. The V gene lost 6 bases and the J gene lost 5 bases, with 11 bases spanning the gap. The CDR3 contains 13 residues. CDR1 and CDR2 from the germline V gene are KGHSH and LQKENI. The CDR3, as DNA: TGTGCCAGCTCTCTGGGGATCAACAATGAGCAGTTCTTC. It translates to CASSLGINNEQFF.

The chain uses TRBV3-1 and TRBJ2-7; D is uncertain. The CDR3 runs 14 residues. Per the germline V gene, CDR1 is LGHDT and CDR2 is YNNKEL (reference sequence). Between the trimmed V and J ends, which lost 1 base and 3 bases, there was a span of 10 bases. Here the CDR3 reads CASSQGMGYYEQYV. CDR3 nucleotides: TGTGCCAGCAGCCAAGGGATGGGGTACTACGAGCAGTACGTC.

This clonotype occurred many times. The chain combines TRBV29-1 with TRBJ1-1, with unresolved D. Trimming cost V 4 bases and J 0 bases, with 9 bases left between them. Germline CDR1 SQVTM, CDR2 ANQGSEA. This CDR3 is built from 13 residues. CDR3 protein: CSVVRGMNTEAFF. Written as DNA, the CDR3 is TGCAGCGTTGTACGGGGAATGAACACTGAAGCTTTCTTT. The variable domain in full, completed from reference TRBV29-1 and TRBJ1-1, reads SAVISQKPSRDICQRGTSLTIQCQVDSQVTMMFWYRQQPGQSLTLIATANQGSEATYESGFVIDKFPISRPNLTFSTLTVSNMSPEDSSIYLCSVVRGMNTEAFFGQGTRLTVV.

This clonotype has a count of ten or more. J is TRBJ2-5 and V is TRBV10-3, with D maybe TRBD1 (5 bases). The CDR3 is 14 amino acids. The V and J ends lost 8 bases and 5 bases respectively, with 18 bases between them. The germline gives CDR1 ENHRY, CDR2 SYGVKD. The CDR3 DNA sequence: TGTGCCATCGGCCAGGGTATCGGCCGTGAGACCCAGTACTTC. Translating gives CAIGQGIGRETQYF.

This clonotype has only a few counts. The gene calls are TRBV11-2 and TRBJ2-5; possible D gene TRBD2, 5 bases. This CDR3 has 14 amino acids. Trimming shortened V by 3 bases and J by 1 base, and 9 bases separated the two germline ends. Germline CDR1 reads SGHAT; CDR2 reads FQNNGV. The CDR3 sequence is CASSFEGPQETQYF. DNA of the CDR3: TGTGCCAGCAGCTTTGAGGGTCCCCAAGAGACCCAGTACTTC. Full variable domain (outside the CDR3, taken from reference TRBV11-2 and TRBJ2-5): EAGVAQSPRYKIIEKRQSVAFWCNPISGHATLYWYQQILGQGPKLLIQFQNNGVVDDSQLPKDRFSAERLKGVDSTLKIQPAKLEDSAVYLCASSFEGPQETQYFGPGTRLLVL.

This clonotype occurred many times. The rearrangement links TRBV5-1 to TRBJ2-7, with 8 nucleotides matching TRBD1. The V gene end was trimmed by 1 base and the J gene end by 5 bases; junction bases not matched to a gene: 8. The V gene's germline CDR1 is SGHRS and CDR2 YFSETQ. The length of the CDR3 is 15 residues. The CDR3 protein is CASSLYGQGGDEQYV. The DNA for the CDR3 is TGCGCCAGCAGCTTGTACGGACAGGGTGGCGACGAGCAGTACGTC.

In this sample, this clonotype turned up many times. J is TRBJ2-5 and V is TRBV20-1; D unresolved. This CDR3 has 10 residues. The ends were cut back, 4 bases at V and 7 bases at J, with 7 bases in the middle. Germline values: CDR1 DFQATT, CDR2 SNEGSKA (reference sequence). The CDR3 DNA reads as TGCAGTGCTAACTGGGGGACCCAGTACTTC. Translation: CSANWGTQYF.

The sample holds many counts of this clonotype. CDR3 nucleotide sequence: TGTGCCAGCCGCGCTAGCTCCTATAATTCACCCCTCCACTTT. Translating it yields CASRASSYNSPLHF. This chain links TRBV12-3 or TRBV12-4 with TRBJ1-6; D call uncertain. The CDR3 length is 14 residues. V was shortened by 8 bases and J by 0 bases, with 8 bases between the two germline ends.

The sample holds a few counts of this clonotype. The chain links TRBV3-1 to TRBJ2-2, with unresolved D. The V and J ends lost 6 bases and 1 base respectively, with 6 bases between them. Per germline, CDR1 LGHDT and CDR2 YNNKEL (reference sequence). CDR3 length equals 13 residues. The CDR3 loop is CASRERNTGELFF. The CDR3 DNA reads as TGTGCCAGCAGGGAGCGGAACACCGGGGAGCTGTTTTTT.

This clonotype has at least ten counts. This sequence joins TRBV28 and TRBJ2-3; D remains ambiguous. Germline CDR1 is MDHEN and CDR2 is SYDVKM. This CDR3 spans 13 amino acids. The V gene lost 7 bases and the J gene lost 9 bases, with 17 bases spanning the gap. The chain's CDR3 is CASTSNLKGTQYF. The CDR3 bases are TGTGCCAGCACCTCCAACCTGAAAGGGACGCAGTATTTT.

Judged by abundance, this clonotype is medium-sized (0.01 to 0.1%). This chain uses TRBV3-1 with TRBJ1-1; TRBD1 might be the D (5 bases). Germline loops: CDR1 LGHDT, CDR2 YNNKEL (reference sequence). The CDR3 is 15 residues long. The ends were cut back, 0 bases at V and 5 bases at J, with 13 bases in the middle. The CDR3: CASSQDRVLRTEAFF. The CDR3 bases are TGTGCCAGCAGCCAAGACAGGGTTCTGAGGACTGAAGCTTTCTTT.

Many counts were recorded for this clonotype. The rearrangement joins TRBV18 to TRBJ1-1; TRBD1 agrees at 9 bases. This CDR3 contains 12 residues. Germline V gene data show CDR1 as KGHSH and CDR2 as LQKENI. With 8 bases clipped from V and 11 bases from J, the junction kept 9 bases outside the gene matches. CDR3 region: CASSPRQGEAFF. CDR3 DNA sequence: TGTGCCAGCAGTCCAAGACAGGGGGAGGCTTTCTTT.

The DNA of the CDR3 is TGTGCCAGCAGCAACCTGGGGACTTTGACGTGGGCCAAAAACATTCAGTACTTC. Protein: CASSNLGTLTWAKNIQYF. The chain is built from TRBV21-1 and TRBJ2-4; the table's D call, TRBD2, has no DNA check behind it. TRBV21-1 represents a pseudogene. The CDR3 totals 18 residues.

This clonotype has a count of ten or more. The genes are TRBV27 and TRBJ2-1, with a weak D call TRBD2 (6 bases). Trimming shortened V by 0 bases and J by 8 bases, and 17 bases separated the two germline ends. The CDR3 loop spans 16 amino acids. CDR1 is MNHEY and CDR2 is SMNVEV in the germline V gene (reference sequence). CDR3 in amino acids: CASSLSWAGHSYEQFF. DNA of the CDR3: TGTGCCAGCAGTTTATCATGGGCGGGGCACTCGTATGAGCAGTTCTTC.

This clonotype has at least ten counts. The V call is TRBV6-1, the J call TRBJ2-2; D is tentatively TRBD1 or TRBD2 (5 bases each). V lost 9 bases and J 3 bases, leaving 11 bases between the germline ends. CDR3 size: 13 residues. CDR1 and CDR2 from the germline V gene are MNHNS and SASEGT. In DNA form, the CDR3 reads TGTGCCAGTCGCAGGGAGCACACCGGGGAGCTGTTTTTT. Protein product: CASRREHTGELFF.